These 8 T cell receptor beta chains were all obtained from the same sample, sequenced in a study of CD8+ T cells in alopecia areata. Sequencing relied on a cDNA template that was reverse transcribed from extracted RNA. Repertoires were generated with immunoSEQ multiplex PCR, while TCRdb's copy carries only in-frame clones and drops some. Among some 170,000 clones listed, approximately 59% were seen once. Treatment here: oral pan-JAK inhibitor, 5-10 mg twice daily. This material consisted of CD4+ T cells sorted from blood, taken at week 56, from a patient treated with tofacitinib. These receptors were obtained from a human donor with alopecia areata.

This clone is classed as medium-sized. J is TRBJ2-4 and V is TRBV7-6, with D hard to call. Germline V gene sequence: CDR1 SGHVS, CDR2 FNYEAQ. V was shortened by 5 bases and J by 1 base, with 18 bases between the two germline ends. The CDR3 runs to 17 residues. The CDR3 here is CASSPSPAGAAKNIQYF. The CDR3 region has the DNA TGTGCCAGCAGCCCGAGCCCGGCAGGAGCGGCCAAAAACATTCAGTACTTC. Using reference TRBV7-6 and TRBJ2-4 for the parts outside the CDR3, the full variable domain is GAGVSQSPRYKVTKRGQDVALRCDPISGHVSLYWYRQALGQGPEFLTYFNYEAQQDKSGLPNDRFSAERPEGSISTLTIQRTEQRDSAMYRCASSPSPAGAAKNIQYFGAGTRLSVL.

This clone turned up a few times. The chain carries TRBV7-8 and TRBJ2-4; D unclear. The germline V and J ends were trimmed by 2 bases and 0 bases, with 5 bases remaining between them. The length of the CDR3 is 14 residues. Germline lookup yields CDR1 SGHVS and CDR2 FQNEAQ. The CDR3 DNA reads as TGTGCCAGCAGCTTATACTTAGCCAAAAACATTCAGTACTTC. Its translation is CASSLYLAKNIQYF. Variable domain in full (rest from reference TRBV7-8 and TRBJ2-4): GAGVSQSPRYKVAKRGQDVALRCDPISGHVSLFWYQQALGQGPEFLTYFQNEAQLDKSGLPSDRFFAERPEGSVSTLKIQRTQQEDSAVYLCASSLYLAKNIQYFGAGTRLSVL.

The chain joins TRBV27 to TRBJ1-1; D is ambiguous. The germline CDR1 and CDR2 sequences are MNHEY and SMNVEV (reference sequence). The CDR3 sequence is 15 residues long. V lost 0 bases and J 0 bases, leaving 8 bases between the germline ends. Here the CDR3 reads CASSLSWEMNTEAFF. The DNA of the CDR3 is TGTGCCAGCAGTTTATCATGGGAGATGAACACTGAAGCTTTCTTT.

CDR3: CASSSAGQLGEQYF. The DNA for the CDR3 is TGTGCCAGCAGCTCGGCCGGACAGCTGGGAGAGCAGTACTTC. The chain is built from TRBV7-2 and TRBJ2-7; maybe TRBD1 (6 bases). Trimming removed 4 bases from V and 7 bases from J, with 17 bases in between. The CDR3 runs 14 residues. The germline gives CDR1 SGHTA, CDR2 FQGNSA.

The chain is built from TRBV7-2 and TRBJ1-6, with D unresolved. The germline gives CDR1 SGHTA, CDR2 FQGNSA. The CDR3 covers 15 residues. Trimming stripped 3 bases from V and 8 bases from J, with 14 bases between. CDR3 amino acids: CASSLGTRGDSPLHF. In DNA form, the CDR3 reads TGTGCCAGCAGCTTGGGCACCCGGGGAGATTCACCCCTCCACTTT.

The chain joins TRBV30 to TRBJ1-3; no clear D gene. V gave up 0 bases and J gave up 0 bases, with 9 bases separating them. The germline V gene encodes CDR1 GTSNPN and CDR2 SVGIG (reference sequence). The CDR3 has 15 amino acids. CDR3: CAWSVTSASGNTIYF. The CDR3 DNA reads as TGTGCCTGGAGTGTAACTAGTGCCTCTGGAAACACCATATATTTT.

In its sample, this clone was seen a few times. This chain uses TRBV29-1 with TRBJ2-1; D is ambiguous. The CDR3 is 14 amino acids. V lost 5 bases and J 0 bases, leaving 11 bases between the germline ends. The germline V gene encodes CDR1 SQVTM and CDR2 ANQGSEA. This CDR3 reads CSVLADLSYNEQFF. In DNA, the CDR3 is TGCAGCGTTCTGGCGGACCTCTCCTACAATGAGCAGTTCTTC.

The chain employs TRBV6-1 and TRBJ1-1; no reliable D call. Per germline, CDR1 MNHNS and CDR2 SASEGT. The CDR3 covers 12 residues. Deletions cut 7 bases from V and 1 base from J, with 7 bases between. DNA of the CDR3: TGTGCCAGCACCGACACGAACACTGAAGCTTTCTTT. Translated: CASTDTNTEAFF.